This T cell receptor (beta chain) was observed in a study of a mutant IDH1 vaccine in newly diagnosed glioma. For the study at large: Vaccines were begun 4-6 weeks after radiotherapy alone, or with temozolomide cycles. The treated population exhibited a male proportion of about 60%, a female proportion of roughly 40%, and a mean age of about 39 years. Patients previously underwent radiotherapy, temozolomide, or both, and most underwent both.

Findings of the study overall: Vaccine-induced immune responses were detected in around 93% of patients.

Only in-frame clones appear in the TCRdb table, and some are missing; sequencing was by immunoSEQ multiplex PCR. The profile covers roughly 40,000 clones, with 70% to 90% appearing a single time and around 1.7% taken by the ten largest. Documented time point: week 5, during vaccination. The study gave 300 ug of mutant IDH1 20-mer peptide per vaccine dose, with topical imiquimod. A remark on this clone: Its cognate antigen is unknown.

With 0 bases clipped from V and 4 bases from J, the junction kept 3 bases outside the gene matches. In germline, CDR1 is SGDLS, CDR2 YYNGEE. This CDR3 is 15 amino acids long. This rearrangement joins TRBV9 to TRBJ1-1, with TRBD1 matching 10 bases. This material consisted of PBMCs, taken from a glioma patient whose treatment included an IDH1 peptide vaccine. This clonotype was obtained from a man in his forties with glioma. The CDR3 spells CASSVGGQGPTEAFF. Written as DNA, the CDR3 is TGTGCCAGCAGCGTAGGGGGACAGGGGCCCACTGAAGCTTTCTTT.